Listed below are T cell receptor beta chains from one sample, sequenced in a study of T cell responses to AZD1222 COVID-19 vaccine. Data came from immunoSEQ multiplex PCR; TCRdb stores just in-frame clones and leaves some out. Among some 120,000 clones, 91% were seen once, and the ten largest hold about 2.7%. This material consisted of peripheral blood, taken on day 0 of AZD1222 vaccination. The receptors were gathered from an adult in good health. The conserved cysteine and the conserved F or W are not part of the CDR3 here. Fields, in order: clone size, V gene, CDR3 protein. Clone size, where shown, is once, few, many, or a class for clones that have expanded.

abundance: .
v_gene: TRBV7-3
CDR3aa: ASSRGTGYGYT

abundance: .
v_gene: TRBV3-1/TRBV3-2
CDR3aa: ASTRAPGALGNEQF

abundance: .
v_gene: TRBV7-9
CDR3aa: ASSLVGSRAAF

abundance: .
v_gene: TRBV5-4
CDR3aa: ASSSWLAEAF

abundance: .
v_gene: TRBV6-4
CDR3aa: ASSGRVGGAGSYGYT

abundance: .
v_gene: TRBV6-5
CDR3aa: ASSSGQGGTDTQY

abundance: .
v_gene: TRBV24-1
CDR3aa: ATSDKTGPAQPQH

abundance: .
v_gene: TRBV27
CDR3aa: ASSPKREGTWNEQF

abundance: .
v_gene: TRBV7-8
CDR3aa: ASSLGGDRVTYEQY

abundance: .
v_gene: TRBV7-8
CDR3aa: ASSPAVFRGPGLRY

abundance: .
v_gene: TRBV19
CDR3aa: ASSRIPGTGFGNTEAF

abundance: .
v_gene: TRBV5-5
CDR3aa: ASSLVRMMGSPLH

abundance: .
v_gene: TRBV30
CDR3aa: AWSGGDGHQPQH

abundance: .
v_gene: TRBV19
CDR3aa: ASSIALGSNQPQH

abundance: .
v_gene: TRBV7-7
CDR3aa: ASSPDLVDTQY

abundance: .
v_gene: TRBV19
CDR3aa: ASIRQPNTEAF

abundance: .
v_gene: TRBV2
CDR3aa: ASSLGGGYT

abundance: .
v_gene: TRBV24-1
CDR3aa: ATSTGGAKNIQY

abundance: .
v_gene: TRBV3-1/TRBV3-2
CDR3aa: ASSQQGPDTQY

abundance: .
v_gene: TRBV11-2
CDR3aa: ASSRGYTGGYNEQF

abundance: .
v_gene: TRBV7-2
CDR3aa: ASSEPFGLSSYNEQF

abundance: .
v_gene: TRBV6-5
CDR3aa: ASSKATAGDIQY

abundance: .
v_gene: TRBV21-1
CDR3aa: ASSLRTGWSNQPQH

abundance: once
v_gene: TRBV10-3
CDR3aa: AISPVGLTNTEAF

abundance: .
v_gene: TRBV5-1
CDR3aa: ASSYAGVGTDTQY

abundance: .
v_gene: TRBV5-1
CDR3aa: ASSFSGTREKLF

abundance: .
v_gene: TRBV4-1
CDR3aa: ASSQDPLPRREQY

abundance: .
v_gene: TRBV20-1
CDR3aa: SARRGGGYT

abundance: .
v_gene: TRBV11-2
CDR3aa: ASSLDRLEGTQY

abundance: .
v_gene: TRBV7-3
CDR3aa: ASSPTGWEGETQY

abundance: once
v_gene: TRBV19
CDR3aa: ASSMAATSNQPQH

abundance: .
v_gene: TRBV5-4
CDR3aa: ASSLVGEGTGELF

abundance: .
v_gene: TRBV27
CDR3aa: ASSLSFTGNTIY

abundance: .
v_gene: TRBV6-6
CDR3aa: ASSYFVIGLNNEQF

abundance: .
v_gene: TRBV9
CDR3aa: ASSVSDGELF

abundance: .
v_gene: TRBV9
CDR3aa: ASSVEGGLAAAQY

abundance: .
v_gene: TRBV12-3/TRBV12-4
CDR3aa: ASTTGRDTQY

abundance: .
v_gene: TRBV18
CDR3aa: ASSPPGASYSNQPQH

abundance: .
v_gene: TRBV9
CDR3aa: ASRGGAGGRQY

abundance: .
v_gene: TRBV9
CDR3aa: ASSVTSGGVNTIY

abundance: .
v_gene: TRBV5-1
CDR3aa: ASSSRSPAGTQY

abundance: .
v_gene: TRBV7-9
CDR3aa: ASSWSGARDTIY

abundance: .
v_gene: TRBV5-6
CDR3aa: ASSLGRVPSREQY

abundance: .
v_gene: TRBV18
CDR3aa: ASSRSSRDEKLF

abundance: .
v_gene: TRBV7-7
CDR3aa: ASSLSQGEKLF

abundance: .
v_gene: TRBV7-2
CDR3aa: ASSPNTGGGEKLF

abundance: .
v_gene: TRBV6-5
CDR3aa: ASTLSGATYNEQF

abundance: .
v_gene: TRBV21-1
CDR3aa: ASSKVTRDEKLF

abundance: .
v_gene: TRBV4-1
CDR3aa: ASSHADYDNQPQH

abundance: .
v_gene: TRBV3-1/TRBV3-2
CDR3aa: ASRSGTGLIYDYGYT

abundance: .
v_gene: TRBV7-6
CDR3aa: ASSPLAGPDYGYT

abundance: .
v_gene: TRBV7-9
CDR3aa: ASSPSGELNTEAF

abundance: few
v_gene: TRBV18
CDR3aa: ASSPGQGAQPQH

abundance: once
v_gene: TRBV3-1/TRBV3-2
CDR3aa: ASSQGSYEQY

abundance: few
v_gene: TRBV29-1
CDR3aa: SVGQGVVTEAF

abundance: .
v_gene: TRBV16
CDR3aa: ASGNDYGYT